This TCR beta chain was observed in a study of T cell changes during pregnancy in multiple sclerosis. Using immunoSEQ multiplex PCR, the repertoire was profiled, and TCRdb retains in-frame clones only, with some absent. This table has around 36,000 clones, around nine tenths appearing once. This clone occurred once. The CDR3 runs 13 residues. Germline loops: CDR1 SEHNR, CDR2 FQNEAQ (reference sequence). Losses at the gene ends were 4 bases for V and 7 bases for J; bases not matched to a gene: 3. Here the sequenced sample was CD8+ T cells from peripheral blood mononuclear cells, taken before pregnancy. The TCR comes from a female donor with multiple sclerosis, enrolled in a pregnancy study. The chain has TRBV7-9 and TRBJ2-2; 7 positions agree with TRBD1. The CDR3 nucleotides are TGTGCCAGCAGCTCAGGGGGAAGCGGGGAGCTGTTTTTT. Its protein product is CASSSGGSGELFF.